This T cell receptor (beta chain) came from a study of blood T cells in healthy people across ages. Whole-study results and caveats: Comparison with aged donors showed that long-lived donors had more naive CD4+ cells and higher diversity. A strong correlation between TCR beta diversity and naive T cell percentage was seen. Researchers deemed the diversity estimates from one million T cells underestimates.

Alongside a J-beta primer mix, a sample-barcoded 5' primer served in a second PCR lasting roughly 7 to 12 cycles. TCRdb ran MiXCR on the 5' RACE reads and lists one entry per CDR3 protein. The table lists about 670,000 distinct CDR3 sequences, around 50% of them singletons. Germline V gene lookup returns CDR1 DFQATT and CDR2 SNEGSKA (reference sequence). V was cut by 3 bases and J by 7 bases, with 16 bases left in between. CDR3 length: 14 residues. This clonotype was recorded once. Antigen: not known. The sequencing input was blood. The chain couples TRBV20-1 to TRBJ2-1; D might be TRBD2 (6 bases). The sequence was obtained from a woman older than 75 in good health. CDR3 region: CSASLARVRNEQFF. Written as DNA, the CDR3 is TGCAGTGCTAGCCTAGCGAGGGTTCGGAATGAGCAGTTCTTC.